Listed here is a single TCR beta chain. Its antigen is not known. One end of the junction does not line up with germline, which may come from a read error. This entry comes from a study of T cell repertoires in cytomegalovirus infection. About the research overall: CMV epitopes in the study were HLA-C-restricted (recently identified) and HLA-B-restricted (well studied). In public TCR beta signatures, there were indications of both CMV infection and matching HLA type.

Germline assignment: CDR1 SGHVS and CDR2 FNYEAQ. The CDR3 runs to 12 residues. Study-wide results and limits: CMV-specific HLA-C-restricted TCR beta clonotypes dominated the ex vivo response. Carriers of CMV plus the relevant HLA were identified by cumulative public TCR beta family frequency.

TCRdb called the reads again in MiXCR, with one record for every CDR3 protein. The sample includes approximately 1,000,000 distinct CDR3 sequences, 30% to 40% of them seen just once. The sequence came from a human donor in good health (CMV status not recorded). Some clones in this sample may be carry-over from other donors' samples. The starting material was cultured CD8+ T cells from PBMCs, obtained from culture after CMV antigen stimulation. The V call is TRBV7-6, the J call TRBJ2-7; D gene unclear. The DNA for the CDR3 is TGTGCCAGCCGAGGATCATCACACGAGCGGTACTTC. It yields the protein CASRGSSHERYF.